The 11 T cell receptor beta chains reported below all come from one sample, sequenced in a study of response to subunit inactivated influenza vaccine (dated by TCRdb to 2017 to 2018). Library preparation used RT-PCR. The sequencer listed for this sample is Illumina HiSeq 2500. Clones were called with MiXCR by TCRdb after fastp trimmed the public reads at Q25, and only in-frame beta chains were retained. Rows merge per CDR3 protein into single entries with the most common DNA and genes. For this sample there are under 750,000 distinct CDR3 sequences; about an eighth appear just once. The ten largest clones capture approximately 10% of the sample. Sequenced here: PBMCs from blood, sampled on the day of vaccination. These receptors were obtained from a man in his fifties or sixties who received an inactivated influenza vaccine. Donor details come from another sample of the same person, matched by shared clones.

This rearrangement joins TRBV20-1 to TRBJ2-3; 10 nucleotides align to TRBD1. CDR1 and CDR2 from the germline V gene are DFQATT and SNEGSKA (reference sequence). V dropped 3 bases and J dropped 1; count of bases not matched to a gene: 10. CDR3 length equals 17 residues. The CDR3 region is CSARGQGPISGTDTQYF. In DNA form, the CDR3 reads TGCAGTGCTAGGGGACAGGGGCCCATTTCTGGCACAGATACGCAGTATTTT.

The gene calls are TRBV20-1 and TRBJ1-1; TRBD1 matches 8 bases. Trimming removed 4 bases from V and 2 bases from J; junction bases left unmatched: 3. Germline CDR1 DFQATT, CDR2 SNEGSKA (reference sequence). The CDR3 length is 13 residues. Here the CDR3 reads CSATGTGNTEAFF. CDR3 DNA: TGCAGTGCTACTGGGACAGGAAACACTGAAGCTTTCTTT.

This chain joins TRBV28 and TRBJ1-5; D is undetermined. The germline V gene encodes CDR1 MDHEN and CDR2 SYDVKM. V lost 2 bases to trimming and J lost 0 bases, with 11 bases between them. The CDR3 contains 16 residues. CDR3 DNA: TGTGCCAGCAGTTTAGGCGAAATTTATAGCAATCAGCCCCAGCATTTT. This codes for CASSLGEIYSNQPQHF.

DNA for the CDR3: TGTGCCAGCAGTTTCATAGATTCATCCTACGAGCAGTACTTC. It translates to CASSFIDSSYEQYF. This sequence joins TRBV27 and TRBJ2-7; D is ambiguous. CDR1 and CDR2 from the germline V gene are MNHEY and SMNVEV (reference sequence). Trimming left V 3 bases short and J 1 base short, with 10 bases between. The CDR3 length is 14 residues.

CDR3 in DNA: TGTGCCAGCAGTCCAACCCCCAACGCCGCAAGCTCCTACGAGCAGTACTTC. Encoded protein: CASSPTPNAASSYEQYF. V is TRBV6-1 and J is TRBJ2-7; D not certain. The CDR3 length is 17 residues. Germline V gene data show CDR1 as MNHNS and CDR2 as SASEGT. Trimming removed 5 bases at V and 0 bases at J, with 20 bases between.

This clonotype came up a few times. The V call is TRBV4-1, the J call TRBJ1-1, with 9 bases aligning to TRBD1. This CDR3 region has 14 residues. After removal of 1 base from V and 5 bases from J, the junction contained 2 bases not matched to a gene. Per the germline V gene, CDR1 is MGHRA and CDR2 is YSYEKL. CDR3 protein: CASSQGTGVTEAFF. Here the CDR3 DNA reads TGCGCCAGCAGCCAAGGGACAGGGGTAACTGAAGCTTTCTTT.

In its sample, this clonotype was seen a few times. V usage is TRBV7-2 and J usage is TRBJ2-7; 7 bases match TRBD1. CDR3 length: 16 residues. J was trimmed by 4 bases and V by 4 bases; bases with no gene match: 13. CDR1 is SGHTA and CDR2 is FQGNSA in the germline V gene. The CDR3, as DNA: TGTGCCAGCAGCTCAGAATTCCGGGACAGTACTTACGAGCAGTACTTC. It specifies CASSSEFRDSTYEQYF. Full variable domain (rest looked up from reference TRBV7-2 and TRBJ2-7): GAGVSQSPSNKVTEKGKDVELRCDPISGHTALYWYRQSLGQGLEFLIYFQGNSAPDKSGLPSDRFSAERTGGSVSTLTIQRTQQEDSAVYLCASSSEFRDSTYEQYFGPGTRLTVT.

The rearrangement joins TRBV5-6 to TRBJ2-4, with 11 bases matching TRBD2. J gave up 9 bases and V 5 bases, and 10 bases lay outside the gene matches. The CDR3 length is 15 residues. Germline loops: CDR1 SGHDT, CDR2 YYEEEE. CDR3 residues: CASRILSGRAGIQYF. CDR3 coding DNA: TGTGCCAGCAGGATTCTTAGCGGGAGGGCCGGCATTCAGTACTTC.

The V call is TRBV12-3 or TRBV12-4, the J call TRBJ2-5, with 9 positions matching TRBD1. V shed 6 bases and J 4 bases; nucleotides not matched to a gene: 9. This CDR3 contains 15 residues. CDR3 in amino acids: CASSTNRGLRETQYF. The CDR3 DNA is TGTGCCAGCAGCACGAACAGGGGGCTAAGAGAGACCCAGTACTTC.

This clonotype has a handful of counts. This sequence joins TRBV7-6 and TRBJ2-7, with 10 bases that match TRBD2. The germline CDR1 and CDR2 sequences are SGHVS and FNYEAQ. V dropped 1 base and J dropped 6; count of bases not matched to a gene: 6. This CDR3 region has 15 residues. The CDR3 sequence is CASSLEASGRGEQYF. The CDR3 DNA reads TGTGCCAGCAGCTTAGAGGCTAGCGGGAGAGGCGAGCAGTACTTC.

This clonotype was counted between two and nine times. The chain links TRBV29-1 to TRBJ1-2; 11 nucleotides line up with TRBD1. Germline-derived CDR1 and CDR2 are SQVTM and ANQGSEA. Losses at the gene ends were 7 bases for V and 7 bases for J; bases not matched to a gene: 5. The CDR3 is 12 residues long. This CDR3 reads CSARTGGGGYTF. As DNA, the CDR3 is TGCAGCGCTCGGACAGGGGGCGGTGGCTACACCTTC.